A selection of T cell receptor beta chains follows, all from one sample in a study of control samples from healthy donors and cancer patients. Profiling relied on immunoSEQ multiplex PCR, and the TCRdb table lists in-frame clones only, not all of them. The profile shows 110,000 to 150,000 clones, 88% of them singletons. The sequencing input was blood. These receptors originate from a woman aged 25 to 39 in good health. The CDR3 runs from the conserved cysteine through the conserved F or W. The order of the fields is V gene, CDR3 length, CDR3 protein.

>TRBV19|15
CASSIGGQGADTQYF
>TRBV18|14
CASSPPGEYYGYTF
>TRBV6-4|15
CASSDSSSGANVLTF
>TRBV28|12
CASSFSSTEAFF
>TRBV18|17
CASSPGPEQGGGDTIYF
>TRBV5-1|13
CASSSGTDQPQHF
>TRBV3-1/TRBV3-2|15
CASSQSWGLGRGYTF
>TRBV18|12
CASSPRVAEAFF
>TRBV4-1|15
CASSLAGEGNNEQFF
>TRBV30|13
CAWSVLTTGELFF
>TRBV7-8|12
CASSPRGGELFF
>TRBV7-9|15
CASSRGQGYTDTQYF
>TRBV30|15
CAWAFEANSGNTIYF
>TRBV29-1|13
CSAAGQGKYGYTF